The clone carrying this T cell receptor (beta chain) appeared a few times. Its antigen remains unidentified. A much larger clone lies a single base off, so this may be a read error. TCRbeta libraries were built with three rounds of nested PCR, modified from ARM-PCR. TCRdb redid the calling of the multiplex PCR reads with MiXCR, one entry per CDR3 protein. The sample lists some 90,000 distinct CDR3 sequences; around three fifths were seen once. These data belong to a study of tumor and adjacent non-tumor tissue in lung cancer. Study overall: The cohort had approximately 12 adenocarcinoma, 2 squamous cell and 1 small cell patients. General study findings and limits: Tumor TCR diversity, when higher, was linked to shorter survival. Significantly higher TCR diversity was found in tumor than normal lung. Tumor repertoires had a smaller top 100 clone share than normal lung.

The CDR3 is made up of 14 amino acids. From germline, CDR1 is MNHEY and CDR2 SVGAGI. This sample's RNA came from whole unsorted tissue. The clonotype comes from a man in his 70s with non-small cell lung cancer. The sample consisted of lung tumor tissue. V gene TRBV6-5 combines with J gene TRBJ2-2; D ambiguous. Here the CDR3 reads CTSSYSGPRRELFF. The CDR3 DNA reads TGTACCAGCAGTTACTCCGGGCCGAGAAGGGAGCTGTTTTTT.